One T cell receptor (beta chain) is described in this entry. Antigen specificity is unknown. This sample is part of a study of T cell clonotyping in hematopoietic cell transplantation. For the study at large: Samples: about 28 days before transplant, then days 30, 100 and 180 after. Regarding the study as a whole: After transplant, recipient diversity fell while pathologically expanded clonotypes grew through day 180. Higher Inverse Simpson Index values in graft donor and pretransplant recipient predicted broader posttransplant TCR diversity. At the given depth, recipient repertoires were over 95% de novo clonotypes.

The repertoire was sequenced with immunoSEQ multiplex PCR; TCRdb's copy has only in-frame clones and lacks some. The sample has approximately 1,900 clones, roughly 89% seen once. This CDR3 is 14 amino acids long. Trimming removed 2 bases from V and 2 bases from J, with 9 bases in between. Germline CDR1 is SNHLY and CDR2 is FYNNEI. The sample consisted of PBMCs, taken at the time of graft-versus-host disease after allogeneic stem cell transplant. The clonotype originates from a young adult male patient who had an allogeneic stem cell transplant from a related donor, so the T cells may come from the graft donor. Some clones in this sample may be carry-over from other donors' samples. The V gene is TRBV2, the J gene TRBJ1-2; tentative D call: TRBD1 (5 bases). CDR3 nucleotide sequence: TGTGCCAGCAGTGAATTGGAGGGGAACTATGGCTACACCTTC. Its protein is CASSELEGNYGYTF. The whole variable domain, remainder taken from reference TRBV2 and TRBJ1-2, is EPEVTQTPSHQVTQMGQEVILRCVPISNHLYFYWYRQILGQKVEFLVSFYNNEISEKSEIFDDQFSVERPDGSNFTLKIRSTKLEDSAMYFCASSELEGNYGYTFGSGTRLTVV.